Sequencing of this T cell receptor beta chain was carried out in a study of cytomegalovirus exposure and HLA in healthy donors. The study, taken as a whole, reports: No immune exposure information besides CMV serostatus was available. An analysis done earlier found most TCR beta V segments productive about 90% or about 30% of the time. Rarity characterized most TCR sequences, yet some public TCRs appeared in many donors.

Turning to this clone: The antigen remains unidentified.

Looked up from germline, CDR1 is SNHLY and CDR2 is FYNNEI. The CDR3 loop spans 11 amino acids. V lost 6 bases, J lost 3 bases, and 6 bases lay in between. The PCR had 60 Vbeta and 13 Jbeta primers. TCRdb's table, derived via immunoSEQ multiplex PCR, lists solely in-frame clones and lacks some. The profile covers approximately 190,000 clones, with approximately 84% appearing a single time and approximately 3.9% taken by the ten largest. The chain uses TRBV2 and TRBJ2-7; TRBD1 is a possible D gene (5 bases). The source is a man aged 45-60 years in good health and CMV-seronegative. Sequenced material: PBMCs. In nucleotides, the CDR3 is TGTGCCAGCAGGCAGGGCTACGAGCAGTACTTC. Encoded protein: CASRQGYEQYF.